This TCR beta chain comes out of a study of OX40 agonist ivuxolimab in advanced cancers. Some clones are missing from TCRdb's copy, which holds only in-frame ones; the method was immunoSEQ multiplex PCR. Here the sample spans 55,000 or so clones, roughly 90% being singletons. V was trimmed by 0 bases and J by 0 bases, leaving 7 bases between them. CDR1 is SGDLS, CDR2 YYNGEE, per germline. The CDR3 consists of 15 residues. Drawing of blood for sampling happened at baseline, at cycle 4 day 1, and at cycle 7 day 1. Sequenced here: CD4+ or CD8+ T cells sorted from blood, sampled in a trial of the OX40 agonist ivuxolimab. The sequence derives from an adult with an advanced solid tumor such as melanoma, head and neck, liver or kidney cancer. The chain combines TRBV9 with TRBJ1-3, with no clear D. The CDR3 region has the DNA TGTGCCAGCAGCGTAGAGGCGTACTCTGGAAACACCATATATTTT. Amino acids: CASSVEAYSGNTIYF.